The table lists the clone carrying this T cell receptor beta chain with a few counts. The antigen is unknown. Clinicians diagnosed patients from clinical symptoms, serum thyroxine and TRAb, thyroid ultrasound and orbital computed tomography. Germline V gene data show CDR1 as SQVTM and CDR2 as ANQGSEA. The CDR3 loop spans 15 amino acids. The V segment lost 4 bases and the J segment 8 bases; nucleotides outside the gene matches: 12. The record originates from a study of T cells in Graves' hyperthyroidism and ophthalmopathy. The study's findings and limits: Blood also contained most expanded thyroid clonotypes above 0.001.

RNA transcripts yielded amplified TCR beta CDR3 regions. The TCR CDR3 was amplified in a first-round RT-PCR using the HTBI primer set. TCRdb reanalysed the multiplex PCR reads using MiXCR and keeps one entry per CDR3 protein. This table holds about 740,000 distinct CDR3 sequences, approximately 14% found once. This TCR derives from a woman in her late teens or twenties with Graves' hyperthyroidism. The chain combines TRBV29-1 with TRBJ2-1; TRBD2 matches 9 bases. Sample: blood. The CDR3 loop reads CSVAKTSGLHDEQFF. In nucleotides, the CDR3 is TGCAGCGTTGCTAAGACTAGCGGTCTACACGATGAGCAGTTCTTC.